This T cell receptor (beta chain) was profiled in a study of blood T cell repertoires in COVID-19. Across the whole study: Sources were T cells, B-cell-depleted T cells, or PBMCs; the material itself was cDNA or gDNA.

Per germline, CDR1 LNHDA and CDR2 SQIVND (reference sequence). This CDR3 has 15 residues. J gave up 2 bases and V 6 bases, and 10 bases lay outside the gene matches. Per the authors' pipeline: Amplifying reference gene primers gave estimates of nucleated cell counts. Assay used: immunoSEQ multiplex PCR; TCRdb lists only in-frame clones, some missing. That table furnishes V, J and clone size, whereas the DNA furnished D and trimming. The sample lists about 300,000 clones; less than 85% were seen once. The sequenced sample consisted of peripheral blood. The chain carries TRBV19 and TRBJ2-7; TRBD2 matches 7 bases. The clonotype originates from a human donor with COVID-19, enrolled during active disease. The donor label of this sample is uncertain. CDR3 in DNA: TGTGCCAGTAGCCCATGGGAGGGTACCCCCTACGAGCAGTACTTC. It encodes CASSPWEGTPYEQYF.